This T cell receptor beta chain was captured by sequencing in a study of CD8 T cells in ankylosing spondylitis. This clonotype came up a few times. As yet, its antigen is unknown. TCRdb redid the calling of the 5' RACE reads with MiXCR, one entry per CDR3 protein. The table lists about 540,000 distinct CDR3 sequences, about an eighth of them singletons. Broader study findings: Characteristic, it appeared, of ankylosing spondylitis blood was a TCR beta motif of several highly homologous variants.

The CDR3 has 14 residues. J lost 0 bases, V lost 5 bases, and 2 bases had no gene match. Germline CDR1 reads MNHEY; CDR2 reads SVGEGT. This chain connects TRBV6-2 or TRBV6-3 to TRBJ2-3, with 7 bases lining up with TRBD1. This receptor was taken from a male donor with ankylosing spondylitis. The sequencing input was blood, either unsorted or a sorted T cell fraction (not recorded which). Here the CDR3 reads CASSQGVSTDTQYF. The DNA of the CDR3 is TGTGCCAGCAGTCAGGGGGTGAGCACAGATACGCAGTATTTT.